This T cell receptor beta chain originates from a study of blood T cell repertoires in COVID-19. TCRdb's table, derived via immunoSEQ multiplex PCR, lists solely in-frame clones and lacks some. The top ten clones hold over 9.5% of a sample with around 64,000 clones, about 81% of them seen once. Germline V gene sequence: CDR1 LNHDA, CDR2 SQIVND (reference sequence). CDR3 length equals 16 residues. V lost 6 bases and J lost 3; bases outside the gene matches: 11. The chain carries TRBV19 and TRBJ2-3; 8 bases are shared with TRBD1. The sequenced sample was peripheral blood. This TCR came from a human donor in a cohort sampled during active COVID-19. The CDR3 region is CASRLQQGGFTDTQYF. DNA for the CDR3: TGTGCCAGTAGATTGCAACAGGGGGGTTTTACAGATACGCAGTATTTT.